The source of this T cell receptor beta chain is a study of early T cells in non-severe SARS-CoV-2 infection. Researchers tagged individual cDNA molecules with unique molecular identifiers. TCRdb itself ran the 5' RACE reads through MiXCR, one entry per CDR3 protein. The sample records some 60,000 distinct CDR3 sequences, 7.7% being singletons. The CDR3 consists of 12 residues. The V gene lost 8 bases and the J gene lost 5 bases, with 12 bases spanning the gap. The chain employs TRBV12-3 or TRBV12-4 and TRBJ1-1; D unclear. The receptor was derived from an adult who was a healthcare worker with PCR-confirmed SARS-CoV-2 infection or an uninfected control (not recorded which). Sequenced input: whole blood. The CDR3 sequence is CASVRGGTEAFF. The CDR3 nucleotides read TGTGCCAGCGTGCGGGGAGGGACTGAAGCTTTCTTT.